This T cell receptor (beta chain) was recovered during a study of cytomegalovirus exposure and HLA in healthy donors. Overall study results and limits: Follow-up analysis later connected one missense variant in DCLRE1C with trimming of TCR beta V- and J-genes.

In regard to this clone: Its antigen is currently unknown.

V gave up 6 bases and J gave up 0 bases, with 8 bases separating them. Germline CDR1 is SNHLY and CDR2 is FYNNEI. The CDR3 has 13 amino acids. PCR primers comprised 60 Vbeta and 13 Jbeta primers. Measured with immunoSEQ multiplex PCR; TCRdb has only the in-frame clones, and not every one. The sample records some 150,000 clones, roughly 80% being singletons. The sample taken for sequencing was PBMCs. This chain links TRBV2 with TRBJ1-1; TRBD1 might be the D (6 bases). This TCR was recovered from a woman in her 30s in good health and CMV-seropositive. The CDR3 loop is CASRGQLNTEAFF. DNA for the CDR3: TGTGCCAGCAGAGGACAGCTGAACACTGAAGCTTTCTTT.